These 28 T cell receptor beta chains came from one sample sequenced in a study of blood T cell repertoires in COVID-19 (dated by TCRdb to between 2020 and 2021). The library was prepared using the immunoSEQ multiplex PCR assay. The clones in this table, taken by TCRdb from immuneACCESS, are in-frame only. Not every clone is retained; where verified, under half of the shortfall comes from an unresolved V gene, and the cause of the rest is unknown. Counted in this sample were about 440,000 clones; 70% to 90% of them appeared once. The top ten clonotypes cover roughly 1.9% of the sample. Source material: PBMCs or T cells enriched from blood (not recorded which). These TCRs come from a woman younger than 35 with acute COVID-19.

This chain uses TRBV18 with TRBJ1-3; no clear D gene. Trimming shortened V by 3 bases and J by 0 bases, and 9 bases separated the two germline ends. Germline V gene data show CDR1 as KGHSH and CDR2 as LQKENI. This CDR3 is built from 15 residues. CDR3 sequence (DNA): TGTGCCAGCTCACCTTCGGTGTTCTCTGGAAACACCATATATTTT. Residues: CASSPSVFSGNTIYF.

The chain combines TRBV10-1 with TRBJ2-1; D unclear. Looked up from germline, CDR1 is WNHNN and CDR2 is SYGVQD (reference sequence). This CDR3 comprises 16 residues. Trimming removed 3 bases from V and 0 bases from J, with 12 bases in between. The CDR3 coding sequence is TGCGCCAGCAGTGACCCAAGAAACAGCTCCTACAATGAGCAGTTCTTC. As protein: CASSDPRNSSYNEQFF.

V is TRBV27 and J is TRBJ2-5; D possibly corresponds to TRBD2 (5 bases). Trimming took off 1 base at V and 4 bases at J, with 13 bases between the two ends. CDR1 is MNHEY, CDR2 SMNVEV, per germline (reference sequence). This CDR3 is 15 amino acids long. This CDR3 is CASSLWGETTETQYF. The CDR3 bases are TGTGCCAGCAGTTTATGGGGAGAGACCACAGAGACCCAGTACTTC.

The V call is TRBV14, the J call TRBJ2-7; D possibly corresponds to TRBD1 (6 bases). V was cut by 2 bases and J by 0 bases, with 11 bases left in between. CDR1 is SGHDN, CDR2 FVKESK, per germline. The CDR3 runs to 15 residues. CDR3 sequence (DNA): TGTGCCAGCAGCCAAACCAGGACAGACTCCTACGAGCAGTACTTC. Its translation: CASSQTRTDSYEQYF.

V gene TRBV12-3 or TRBV12-4 combines with J gene TRBJ1-5; D not resolved. With 7 bases removed from V and 3 bases from J, the gap between germline ends came to 10 bases. The CDR3 loop spans 13 amino acids. CDR3 nucleotides: TGTGCCAGCACCCCTCGGGTCAATCAGCCCCAGCATTTT. It translates to CASTPRVNQPQHF.

This chain connects TRBV9 to TRBJ1-1, with 7 bases lining up with TRBD1. V gave up 0 bases and J gave up 11 bases; unmatched junction bases: 13. Looked up from germline, CDR1 is SGDLS and CDR2 is YYNGEE. This CDR3 contains 15 residues. The CDR3, as DNA: TGTGCCAGCAGCGTAGGGTGGGACAGCCCCGAGTTGGCTTTCTTT. Translated: CASSVGWDSPELAFF. Complete variable domain (other parts from reference TRBV9 and TRBJ1-1): DSGVTQTPKHLITATGQRVTLRCSPRSGDLSVYWYQQSLDQGLQFLIQYYNGEERAKGNILERFSAQQFPDLHSELNLSSLELGDSALYFCASSVGWDSPELAFFGQGTRLTVV.

The gene calls are TRBV7-2 and TRBJ1-5; D is perhaps TRBD1 (5 bases). The length of the CDR3 is 19 residues. Germline values: CDR1 SGHTA, CDR2 FQGNSA. The V and J ends lost 1 base and 5 bases respectively, with 24 bases between them. The CDR3, as DNA: TGTGCCAGCAGCTTAGTCGCGGGGTCTGGGACGACAGTTGATCAGCCCCAGCATTTT. Amino acid sequence: CASSLVAGSGTTVDQPQHF.

The chain recombines TRBV18 with TRBJ2-7; 9 nucleotides align to TRBD1. V dropped 5 bases and J dropped 2; count of bases not matched to a gene: 4. The CDR3 totals 14 residues. The germline V gene has CDR1 KGHSH and CDR2 LQKENI. The DNA for the CDR3 is TGTGCCAGCTCAAGACAGGGGGAAACCTACGAGCAGTACTTC. This gives the protein CASSRQGETYEQYF.

This chain connects TRBV28 to TRBJ2-7; 7 positions agree with TRBD1. The CDR3 runs 14 residues. Germline V lookup: CDR1 MDHEN, CDR2 SYDVKM. After removal of 7 bases from V and 2 bases from J, the junction contained 8 bases not matched to a gene. The DNA of the CDR3 is TGTGCCAGCATCTCCCCCGGGACAGCCTACGAGCAGTACTTC. Translated, it gives CASISPGTAYEQYF.

V is TRBV14 and J is TRBJ2-7; 7 bases are shared with TRBD2. CDR1 and CDR2 from the germline V gene are SGHDN and FVKESK. The CDR3 has 12 residues. Losses at the gene ends were 4 bases for V and 4 bases for J; bases not matched to a gene: 1. The CDR3: CASSPGGYEQYF. The DNA for the CDR3 is TGTGCCAGCAGCCCCGGGGGGTACGAGCAGTACTTC. Filled out from reference TRBV14 and TRBJ2-7, the complete variable domain reads EAGVTQFPSHSVIEKGQTVTLRCDPISGHDNLYWYRRVMGKEIKFLLHFVKESKQDESGMPNNRFLAERTGGTYSTLKVQPAELEDSGVYFCASSPGGYEQYFGPGTRLTVT.

This chain uses TRBV10-1 with TRBJ2-2; TRBD1 agrees at 9 bases. The CDR3 spans 15 residues. Germline CDR1 is WNHNN and CDR2 is SYGVQD (reference sequence). V was clipped by 5 bases and J by 2 bases; unmatched bases: 3. DNA for the CDR3: TGCGCCAGCAGTCGGGACAGGGTTAACACCGGGGAGCTGTTTTTT. Its protein is CASSRDRVNTGELFF.

V is TRBV7-2 and J is TRBJ1-3; 7 nucleotides match TRBD1. The V gene's germline CDR1 is SGHTA and CDR2 FQGNSA. The V gene end was trimmed by 1 base and the J gene end by 0 bases; junction bases not matched to a gene: 6. The CDR3 length is 17 residues. Written as DNA, the CDR3 is TGTGCCAGCAGCTTAGAGGCGGGACAGAACTCTGGAAACACCATATATTTT. This translates into CASSLEAGQNSGNTIYF.

This clone showed up just once. The rearrangement uses TRBV19 and TRBJ2-3; 8 bases match TRBD2. J gave up 5 bases and V 5 bases, and 6 bases lay outside the gene matches. The CDR3 spans 14 residues. Germline assignment: CDR1 LNHDA and CDR2 SQIVND (reference sequence). CDR3 in amino acids: CASSVGTSIDTQYF. In nucleotides, the CDR3 is TGTGCCAGTAGTGTCGGGACTAGTATAGATACGCAGTATTTT.

This clone was found once. This rearrangement joins TRBV11-2 to TRBJ1-2; tentatively, D is TRBD1 (5 bases). V shed 1 base and J shed 7 bases, with 13 bases lying between them. Germline values: CDR1 SGHAT, CDR2 FQNNGV. This CDR3 has 14 amino acids. In DNA, the CDR3 is TGTGCCAGCAGCTTAGGGGCCAGGGACTTTGGCTACACCTTC. This gives the protein CASSLGARDFGYTF.

The V gene is TRBV30, the J gene TRBJ1-5; D ambiguous. V gave up 2 bases and J gave up 4 bases, with 9 bases separating them. Germline CDR1 is GTSNPN and CDR2 is SVGIG (reference sequence). The CDR3 loop spans 13 amino acids. The CDR3 is CAWSSTRNQPQHF. As DNA, the CDR3 is TGTGCCTGGAGTTCCACGCGGAATCAGCCCCAGCATTTT.

This chain joins TRBV5-8 and TRBJ1-2; TRBD1 agrees at 8 bases. The germline gives CDR1 SGHTS, CDR2 YDEGEE. This CDR3 comprises 15 residues. Trimming at V came to 0 bases and at J to 6 bases, leaving 7 bases not matched to a gene. The CDR3 DNA follows: TGTGCCAGCAGCTTGGATGCAGGGGGCGCCAATGGCTACACCTTC. The encoded protein is CASSLDAGGANGYTF.

The V call is TRBV18, the J call TRBJ2-3; maybe TRBD1 (5 bases). In germline, CDR1 is KGHSH, CDR2 LQKENI. Deletions cut 3 bases from V and 4 bases from J, with 14 bases between. The CDR3 loop spans 15 amino acids. CDR3 sequence (DNA): TGTGCCAGCTCACCCCAGGGATCGGTCGCAGATACGCAGTATTTT. Its protein is CASSPQGSVADTQYF. Filled out from reference TRBV18 and TRBJ2-3, the complete variable domain reads NAGVMQNPRHLVRRRGQEARLRCSPMKGHSHVYWYRQLPEEGLKFMVYLQKENIIDESGMPKERFSAEFPKEGPSILRIQQVVRGDSAAYFCASSPQGSVADTQYFGPGTRLTVL.

The chain links TRBV4-3 to TRBJ2-7; TRBD1 matches 11 bases. The germline V gene encodes CDR1 LGHNA and CDR2 YSLEER. This CDR3 is built from 15 residues. V lost 4 bases, J lost 3 bases, and 5 bases stayed unmatched. CDR3 DNA sequence: TGCGCCAGCAGCCGGGACAGGGGGGCTAACTACGAGCAGTACTTC. It encodes CASSRDRGANYEQYF.

The V gene is TRBV5-1, the J gene TRBJ1-1, with D possibly matching TRBD1 (5 bases). Germline values: CDR1 SGHRS, CDR2 YFSETQ. The germline V and J ends were trimmed by 0 bases and 5 bases, with 11 bases remaining between them. This CDR3 region has 14 residues. The CDR3 coding sequence is TGCGCCAGCAGCTTGGAACAGGCTCGTACTGAAGCTTTCTTT. Protein sequence: CASSLEQARTEAFF.

The rearrangement joins TRBV19 to TRBJ1-2, with 7 bases fitting TRBD1. The J segment lost 5 bases and the V segment lost 6 bases, leaving 12 bases of the junction unmatched. The CDR3 contains 15 residues. Germline V gene data show CDR1 as LNHDA and CDR2 as SQIVND (reference sequence). CDR3 loop: CASSTFWTGGYGYTF. CDR3 coding DNA: TGTGCCAGTAGCACCTTTTGGACAGGAGGTTATGGCTACACCTTC.

The J gene is TRBJ2-7, the V gene TRBV6-5; 8 positions match TRBD2. The CDR3 is made up of 15 amino acids. In germline, CDR1 is MNHEY, CDR2 SVGAGI. J gave up 3 bases and V 6 bases, and 10 bases lay outside the gene matches. In DNA, the CDR3 is TGTGCCAGCAGCCGGGAGGGGGGCGCGTACTACGAGCAGTACTTC. It translates to CASSREGGAYYEQYF.

The chain couples TRBV2 to TRBJ2-4, with 7 bases aligning to TRBD2. The germline gives CDR1 SNHLY, CDR2 FYNNEI. V lost 6 bases and J lost 7; bases outside the gene matches: 6. CDR3 size: 13 residues. For the CDR3, the DNA is TGTGCCAGCAGCTCACTAGCGAGGAACATTCAGTACTTC. Protein product: CASSSLARNIQYF.

The chain employs TRBV9 and TRBJ2-3; 8 nucleotides line up with TRBD2. Per the germline V gene, CDR1 is SGDLS and CDR2 is YYNGEE. This CDR3 spans 16 amino acids. The junction had 11 bases not matched to a gene; V was cut back by 4 bases and J by 4 bases. The CDR3 DNA reads TGTGCCAGCAGCACCTACTCCGGGACTAGACCAGATACGCAGTATTTT. Translating it yields CASSTYSGTRPDTQYF. Variable domain in full (rest from reference TRBV9 and TRBJ2-3): DSGVTQTPKHLITATGQRVTLRCSPRSGDLSVYWYQQSLDQGLQFLIQYYNGEERAKGNILERFSAQQFPDLHSELNLSSLELGDSALYFCASSTYSGTRPDTQYFGPGTRLTVL.

For this clone: Other DNA sequences in this specimen translate into the identical CDR3. The chain uses TRBV11-2 and TRBJ2-7; D is unresolved. CDR3 length equals 13 residues. Per the germline V gene, CDR1 is SGHAT and CDR2 is FQNNGV. V was shortened by 0 bases and J by 2 bases, with 5 bases between the two germline ends. CDR3 DNA: TGTGCCAGCAGCTTAGATCCAGCCTACGAGCAGTACTTC. The encoded protein is CASSLDPAYEQYF.

The chain has TRBV2 and TRBJ2-1; 12 nucleotides agree with TRBD2. The CDR3 runs to 16 residues. Looked up from germline, CDR1 is SNHLY and CDR2 is FYNNEI. V lost 2 bases and J lost 13; bases outside the gene matches: 12. DNA for the CDR3: TGTGCCAGCAGTGAATTATTGTCTAGCGGGGGGGCCATACAGTTCTTC. This codes for CASSELLSSGGAIQFF.

The genes are TRBV11-2 and TRBJ1-5; tentative D call: TRBD1 (6 bases). The germline V gene encodes CDR1 SGHAT and CDR2 FQNNGV. V gave up 4 bases and J gave up 5 bases, with 15 bases separating them. The CDR3 has 15 amino acids. The CDR3 nucleotides are TGTGCCAGCAGCTGGGGGCCTGAGGGCCATCAGCCCCAGCATTTT. This codes for CASSWGPEGHQPQHF.

This sequence joins TRBV28 and TRBJ1-2, with 10 bases that match TRBD1. The V gene's germline CDR1 is MDHEN and CDR2 SYDVKM. V lost 3 bases and J lost 8; bases outside the gene matches: 3. This CDR3 is built from 13 residues. CDR3 loop: CASSFGTGVGYTF. CDR3 sequence (DNA): TGTGCCAGCAGTTTCGGGACAGGGGTAGGCTACACCTTC.

The rearrangement uses TRBV18 and TRBJ2-5; D is unresolved. V was cut by 0 bases and J by 5 bases, with 7 bases left in between. CDR1 and CDR2 (germline): KGHSH, LQKENI. The CDR3 spans 13 residues. CDR3 amino acids: CASSPPARETQYF. CDR3 bases: TGTGCCAGCTCACCACCGGCACGTGAGACCCAGTACTTC.